One and the same sample provided the 3 T cell receptor beta chains below, sequenced in a study of T cell responses to AZD1222 COVID-19 vaccine. Some clones are missing from TCRdb's copy, which holds only in-frame ones; the method was immunoSEQ multiplex PCR. The table lists under 95,000 clones, 89% of them singletons. Sequences were derived from peripheral blood, sampled on day 0 of AZD1222 vaccination. The source is an adult in good health.

V is TRBV7-9 and J is TRBJ1-5, with D unclear. V was pared by 1 base and J by 4 bases, with 2 bases between. Germline CDR1 and CDR2: SEHNR and FQNEAQ (reference sequence). The CDR3 spans 12 residues. The CDR3 nucleotides read TGTGCCAGCAGCTTAGAGAATCAGCCCCAGCATTTT. It is translated as CASSLENQPQHF. Full variable domain (outside the CDR3, taken from reference TRBV7-9 and TRBJ1-5): DTGVSQNPRHKITKRGQNVTFRCDPISEHNRLYWYRQTLGQGPEFLTYFQNEAQLEKSRLLSDRFSAERPKGSFSTLEIQRTEQGDSAMYLCASSLENQPQHFGDGTRLSIL.

The V gene is TRBV18, the J gene TRBJ1-5; D unresolved. CDR1 and CDR2 (germline): KGHSH, LQKENI. The CDR3 is made up of 16 amino acids. V lost 3 bases, J lost 3 bases, and 15 bases lay in between. The CDR3 is CASSPYRLGINQPQHF. The CDR3 DNA sequence: TGTGCCAGCTCACCCTATAGATTGGGGATCAATCAGCCCCAGCATTTT.

This chain uses TRBV29-1 with TRBJ2-3, with a weak D call TRBD2 (5 bases). This CDR3 has 14 residues. CDR1 and CDR2 from the germline V gene are SQVTM and ANQGSEA. Trimming removed 6 bases at V and 0 bases at J, with 13 bases between. CDR3 nucleotide sequence: TGCAGCGTCGTAGCGATTACTAGCACAGATACGCAGTATTTT. It is translated as CSVVAITSTDTQYF.